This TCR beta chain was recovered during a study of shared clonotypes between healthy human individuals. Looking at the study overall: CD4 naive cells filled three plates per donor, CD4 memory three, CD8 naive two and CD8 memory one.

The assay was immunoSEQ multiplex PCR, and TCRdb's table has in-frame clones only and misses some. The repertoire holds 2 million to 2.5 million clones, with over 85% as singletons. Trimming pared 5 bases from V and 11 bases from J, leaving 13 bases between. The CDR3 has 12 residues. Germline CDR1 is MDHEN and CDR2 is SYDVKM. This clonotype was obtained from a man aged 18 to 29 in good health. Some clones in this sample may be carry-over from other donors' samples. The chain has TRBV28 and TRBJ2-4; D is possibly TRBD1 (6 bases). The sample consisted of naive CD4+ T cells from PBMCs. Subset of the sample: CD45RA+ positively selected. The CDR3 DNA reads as TGTGCCAGCAGTCAGGTCAGGGGAGTTCAGTACTTC. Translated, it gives CASSQVRGVQYF.